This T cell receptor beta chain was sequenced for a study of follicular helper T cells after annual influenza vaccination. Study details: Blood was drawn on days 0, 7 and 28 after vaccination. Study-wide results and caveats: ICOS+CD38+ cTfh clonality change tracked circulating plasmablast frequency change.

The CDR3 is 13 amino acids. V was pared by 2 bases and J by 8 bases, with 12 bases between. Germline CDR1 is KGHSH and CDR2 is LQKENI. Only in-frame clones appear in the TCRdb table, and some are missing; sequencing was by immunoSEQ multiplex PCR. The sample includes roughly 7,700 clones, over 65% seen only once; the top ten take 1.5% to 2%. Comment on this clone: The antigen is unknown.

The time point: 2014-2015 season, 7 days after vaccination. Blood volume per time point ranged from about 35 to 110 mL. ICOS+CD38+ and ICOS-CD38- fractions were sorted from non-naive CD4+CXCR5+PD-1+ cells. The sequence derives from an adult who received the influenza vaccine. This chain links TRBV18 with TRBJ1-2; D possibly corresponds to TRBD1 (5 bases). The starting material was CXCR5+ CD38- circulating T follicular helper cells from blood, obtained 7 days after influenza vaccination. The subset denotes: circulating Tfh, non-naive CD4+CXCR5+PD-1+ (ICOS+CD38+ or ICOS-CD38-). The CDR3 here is CASSPSLRGGYTF. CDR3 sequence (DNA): TGTGCCAGCTCACCATCGTTAAGGGGCGGCTACACCTTC.